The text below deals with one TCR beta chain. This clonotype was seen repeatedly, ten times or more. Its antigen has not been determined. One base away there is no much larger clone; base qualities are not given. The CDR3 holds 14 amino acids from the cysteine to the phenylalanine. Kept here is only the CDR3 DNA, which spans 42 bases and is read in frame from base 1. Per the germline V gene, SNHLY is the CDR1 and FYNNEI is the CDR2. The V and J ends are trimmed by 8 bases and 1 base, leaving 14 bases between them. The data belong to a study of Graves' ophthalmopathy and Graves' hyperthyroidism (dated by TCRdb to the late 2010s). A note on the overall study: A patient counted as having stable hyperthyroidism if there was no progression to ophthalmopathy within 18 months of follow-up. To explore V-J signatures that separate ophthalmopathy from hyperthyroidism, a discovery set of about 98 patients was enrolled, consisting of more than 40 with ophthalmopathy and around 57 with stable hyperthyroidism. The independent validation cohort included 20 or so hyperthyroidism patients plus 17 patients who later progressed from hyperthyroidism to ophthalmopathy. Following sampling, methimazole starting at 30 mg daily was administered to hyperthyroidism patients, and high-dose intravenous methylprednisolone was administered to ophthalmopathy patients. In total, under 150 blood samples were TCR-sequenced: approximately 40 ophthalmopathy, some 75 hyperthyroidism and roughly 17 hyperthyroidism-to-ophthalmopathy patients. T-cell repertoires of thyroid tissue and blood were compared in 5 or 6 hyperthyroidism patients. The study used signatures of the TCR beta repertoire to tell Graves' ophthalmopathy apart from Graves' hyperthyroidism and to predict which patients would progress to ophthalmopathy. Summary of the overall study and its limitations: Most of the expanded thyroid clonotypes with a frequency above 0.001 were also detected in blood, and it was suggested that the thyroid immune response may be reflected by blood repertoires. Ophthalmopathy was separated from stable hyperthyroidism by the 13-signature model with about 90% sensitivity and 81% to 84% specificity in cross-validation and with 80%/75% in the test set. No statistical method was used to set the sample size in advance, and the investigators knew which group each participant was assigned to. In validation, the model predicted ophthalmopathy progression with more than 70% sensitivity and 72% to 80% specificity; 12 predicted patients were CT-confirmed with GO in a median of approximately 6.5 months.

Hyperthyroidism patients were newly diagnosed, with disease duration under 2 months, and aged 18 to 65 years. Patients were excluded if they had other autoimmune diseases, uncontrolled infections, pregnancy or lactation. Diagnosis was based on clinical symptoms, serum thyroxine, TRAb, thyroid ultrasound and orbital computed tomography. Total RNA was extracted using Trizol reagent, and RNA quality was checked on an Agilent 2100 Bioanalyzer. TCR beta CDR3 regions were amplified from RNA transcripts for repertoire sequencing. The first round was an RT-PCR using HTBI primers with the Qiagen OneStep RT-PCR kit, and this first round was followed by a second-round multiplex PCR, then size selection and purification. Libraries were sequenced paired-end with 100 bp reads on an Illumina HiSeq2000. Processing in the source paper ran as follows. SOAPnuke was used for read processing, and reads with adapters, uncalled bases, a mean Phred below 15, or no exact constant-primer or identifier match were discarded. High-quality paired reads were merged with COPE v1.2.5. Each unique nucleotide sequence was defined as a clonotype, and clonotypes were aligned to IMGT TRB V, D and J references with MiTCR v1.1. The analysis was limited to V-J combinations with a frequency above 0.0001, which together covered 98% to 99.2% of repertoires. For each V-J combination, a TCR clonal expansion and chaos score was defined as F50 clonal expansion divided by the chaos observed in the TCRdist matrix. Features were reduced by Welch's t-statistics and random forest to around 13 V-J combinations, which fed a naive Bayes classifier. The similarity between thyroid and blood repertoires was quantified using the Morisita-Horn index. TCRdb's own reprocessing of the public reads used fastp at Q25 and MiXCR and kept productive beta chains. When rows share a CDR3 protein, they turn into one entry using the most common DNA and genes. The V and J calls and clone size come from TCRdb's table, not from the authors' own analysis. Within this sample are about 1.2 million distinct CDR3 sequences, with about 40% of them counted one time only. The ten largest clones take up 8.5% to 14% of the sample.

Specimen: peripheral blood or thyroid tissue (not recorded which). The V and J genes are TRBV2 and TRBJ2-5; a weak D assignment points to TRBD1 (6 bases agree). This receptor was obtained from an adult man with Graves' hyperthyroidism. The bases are TGTGCCAGCGCCCTCGGACAGAGCCAAGAGACCCAGTACTTC. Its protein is CASALGQSQETQYF.